A selection of T cell receptor beta chains follows, all from one sample in a study of T cell responses to AZD1222 COVID-19 vaccine. Clones were read by immunoSEQ multiplex PCR, and TCRdb kept only the in-frame ones, dropping some. The sample holds about 190,000 clones, under 95% seen once. Sequenced material: peripheral blood, taken on day 0 of AZD1222 vaccination. The receptors derive from an adult in good health. The CDR3 runs from the conserved cysteine through the conserved F or W. Fields, in order: J gene, D gene, clone size, V gene, CDR3 DNA, CDR3 protein. The D gene is left open where the match is weak. A clone size is listed for some rows: how often the clone was seen (once, few, many), or a class if it is expanded.

TRBJ2-2 - - TRBV6-5 TGTGCCAGCAGTTACGGCCTCTCGAACACCGGGGAGCTGTTTTTT CASSYGLSNTGELFF
TRBJ1-3 - - TRBV6-6 TGTGCCAGCAGTTACGACTCGCGGGTACACGGAAACACCATATATTTT CASSYDSRVHGNTIYF
TRBJ2-7 - - TRBV6-6 TGTGCCAGCAGCCAACGGCTTCCGTATTACGAGCAGTACTTC CASSQRLPYYEQYF
TRBJ2-5 TRBD2 - TRBV18 TGTGCCAGCTCACCCTTCTCTACTAGCGGGGAAGAGACCCAGTACTTC CASSPFSTSGEETQYF
TRBJ1-4 - many TRBV28 TGTGCCAGCAGTTTAGGTTCGGGTGGTGAAAAACTGTTTTTT CASSLGSGGEKLFF
TRBJ1-6 - - TRBV27 TGTGCCAGCAGTTCCCAAAGGGACTCACCCCTCCACTTT CASSSQRDSPLHF
TRBJ1-2 TRBD1 once TRBV18 TGTGCCAGCTCGCGCGGGACAGGGGAGGGCTACACCTTC CASSRGTGEGYTF
TRBJ2-1 TRBD2 - TRBV5-1 TGCGCCAGCAGCTGGGGACTAGCGGGAGGGCGTCTGGATGAGCAGTTCTTC CASSWGLAGGRLDEQFF
TRBJ2-7 TRBD2 - TRBV4-2 TGTGCCAGCAGCCTAGCCGGGACTAGCGGGGGGGCCGGCTACGAGCAGTACTTC CASSLAGTSGGAGYEQYF
TRBJ1-3 TRBD1 - TRBV29-1 TGCAGCGCAGCCGGGACAGGGGCTGGAAACACCATATATTTT CSAAGTGAGNTIYF
TRBJ1-6 TRBD1 - TRBV2 TGTGCCAGCAGAGACAGGGATAATTCACCCCTCCACTTT CASRDRDNSPLHF
TRBJ2-3 - - TRBV6-2/TRBV6-3 TGTGCCAGCAGCCTCCGCACAGATACGCAGTATTTT CASSLRTDTQYF
TRBJ2-1 - - TRBV27 TGTGCCAGCAGTTTTCGCAGCCGAGGCTACAATGAGCAGTTCTTC CASSFRSRGYNEQFF
TRBJ2-7 TRBD1 - TRBV7-8 TGTGCCAGCAGCTTAGTCATTGGACAGGGAACCTACGAGCAGTACTTC CASSLVIGQGTYEQYF
TRBJ2-5 TRBD2 - TRBV7-2 TGTGCCAGCAGCCCCCTCATAGCGGGGGAGTATCAAGAGACCCAGTACTTC CASSPLIAGEYQETQYF
TRBJ2-2 - - TRBV12-5 TGTGCTAGTGGTAATACTGGGTTAGGGGCGGACACCGGGGAGCTGTTTTTT CASGNTGLGADTGELFF
TRBJ2-3 - - TRBV10-2 TGCGCCGGAGGGGGGATGACCACAGATACGCAGTATTTT CAGGGMTTDTQYF
TRBJ1-5 - - TRBV10-3 TGTGCCACGACGATACTTTGGGAGGATAGCAATCAGCCCCAGCATTTT CATTILWEDSNQPQHF
TRBJ1-1 - - TRBV5-1 TGCGCCAGCAGCAATTCCCCGGGACAGAACACTGAAGCTTTCTTT CASSNSPGQNTEAFF
TRBJ2-4 TRBD1 - TRBV10-3 TGTGCCATCAGAGCCGAAGGGACAGGGAGCAACATTCAGTACTTC CAIRAEGTGSNIQYF
TRBJ2-7 - - TRBV27 TGTGCCAGCAGTTTATTTTTAGGACGGGCTTACGAGCAGTACTTC CASSLFLGRAYEQYF
TRBJ2-2 - - TRBV2 TGTGCCAGCGGCGGAAGGGTGTTAAACACCGGGGAGCTGTTTTTT CASGGRVLNTGELFF
TRBJ2-1 TRBD2 - TRBV5-6 TGTGCCAGCAGCTTGGGCGGGGGACCCTACAATGAGCAGTTCTTC CASSLGGGPYNEQFF
TRBJ1-2 - few TRBV5-6 TGTGCCAGCAGCTTTTTTTCTCCGCAAACCGCGTCCGAATATGGCTACACCTTC CASSFFSPQTASEYGYTF
TRBJ2-7 - - TRBV3-1/TRBV3-2 TGTGCCAGCAGCCAAGGGGCTCCCAGTGGGGAGCAGTACTTC CASSQGAPSGEQYF
TRBJ1-1 - - TRBV14 TGTGCCAGCAGCCAAGACCCGGGCAGGGTGAACACTGAAGCTTTCTTT CASSQDPGRVNTEAFF
TRBJ1-6 TRBD1 - TRBV15 TGTGCCACCAGCAGAGTGGGGACAGGCGGCCCTTCTAGGTCCCTCCACTTT CATSRVGTGGPSRSLHF
TRBJ1-2 - - TRBV10-3 TGTGCCATCAGTGGGTTGAAGAGGGGGTCTAACTATGGCTACACCTTC CAISGLKRGSNYGYTF
TRBJ1-5 - - TRBV18 TGTGCCAGCTCACCAGCCGGGGGTAGCAATCAGCCCCAGCATTTT CASSPAGGSNQPQHF
TRBJ1-1 - - TRBV3-1/TRBV3-2 TGTGCCAGCAGCCTTACCGGGGGGGTCCCTGAAGCTTTCTTT CASSLTGGVPEAFF
TRBJ2-3 - - TRBV19 TGTGCCAGTACTAAGGGCCAGTATATAGATACGCAGTATTTT CASTKGQYIDTQYF
TRBJ2-7 TRBD1 once TRBV11-2 TGTGCCAGCAGCTGGACAGGGGGCAGCTCCTACGAGCAGTACTTC CASSWTGGSSYEQYF
TRBJ2-5 - - TRBV6-4 TGTGCCAGCAGTCGCGATCCGGGCCCCGGTGGGTCCCAGTACTTC CASSRDPGPGGSQYF
TRBJ1-2 - - TRBV6-5 TGTGCCAGCAGTCCGATTAATGGCTACACCTTC CASSPINGYTF
TRBJ1-2 - - TRBV7-2 TGTGCCAGCAGCTTAAACAGAGTTAACTATGGCTACACCTTC CASSLNRVNYGYTF
TRBJ1-1 - - TRBV6-5 TGTGCCAGCAGTTACCCGGGCCACGGAGACACTGAAGCTTTCTTT CASSYPGHGDTEAFF
TRBJ2-2 TRBD2 - TRBV9 TGTGCCAGCAGCGTAGGGCTAGCGGGAGGGCCGGAGACCGGGGAGCTGTTTTTT CASSVGLAGGPETGELFF
TRBJ2-1 TRBD2 - TRBV2 TGTGCCAGCAGTGAAGCGCCGGGGGGTTTCTTC CASSEAPGGFF
TRBJ1-1 - - TRBV29-1 TGCAGCGTTGATGGGACGGACACTGAAGCTTTCTTT CSVDGTDTEAFF
TRBJ1-4 - - TRBV19 TGTGCCAGTAGCCCCTCGATGGGCGAAAAACTGTTTTTT CASSPSMGEKLFF
TRBJ1-1 - - TRBV21-1 TGTGCCAGCAGCGCACTAGAAACCGGTCAGGGACCACGAGACGCTGAAGCTTTCTTT CASSALETGQGPRDAEAFF
TRBJ1-5 - - TRBV25-1 TGTGCCAGCAGTGGAGGGTATCAGCCCCAGCATTTT CASSGGYQPQHF
TRBJ2-2 - - TRBV11-2 TGTGCCAGCAGCCCCGGGGAGCTGTTTTTT CASSPGELFF
TRBJ2-5 TRBD2 - TRBV18 TGTGCCAGCTCACCGAGTATAGGTCCCGGGAGGGGCCAAGAGACCCAGTACTTC CASSPSIGPGRGQETQYF
TRBJ2-4 - - TRBV3-1/TRBV3-2 TGTGCCAGCAGCCAAGTTTCTGCGGGCTTCGAAGCCAAAAACATTCAGTACTTC CASSQVSAGFEAKNIQYF
TRBJ1-1 TRBD1 - TRBV12-3/TRBV12-4 TGTGCCAGCAGTCCACAGGGGGGCACTGAAGCTTTCTTT CASSPQGGTEAFF
TRBJ2-1 TRBD2 - TRBV7-3 TGTGCCAGCAGCTTAACGGGGACTAGCGGGGGGTCCAGCTCCTACAATGAGCAGTTCTTC CASSLTGTSGGSSSYNEQFF
TRBJ1-5 - - TRBV12-3/TRBV12-4 TGTGCCAGCAGCCCTGGGACCTTTCCCCATTTT CASSPGTFPHF
TRBJ1-4 TRBD1 - TRBV9 TGTGCCAGCAGCGCATGGACAGGGTCTAATGAAAAACTGTTTTTT CASSAWTGSNEKLFF
TRBJ2-7 - once TRBV10-3 TGTGCCATCGGGGGGGGAACAGGGAACTACGAGCAGTACTTC CAIGGGTGNYEQYF